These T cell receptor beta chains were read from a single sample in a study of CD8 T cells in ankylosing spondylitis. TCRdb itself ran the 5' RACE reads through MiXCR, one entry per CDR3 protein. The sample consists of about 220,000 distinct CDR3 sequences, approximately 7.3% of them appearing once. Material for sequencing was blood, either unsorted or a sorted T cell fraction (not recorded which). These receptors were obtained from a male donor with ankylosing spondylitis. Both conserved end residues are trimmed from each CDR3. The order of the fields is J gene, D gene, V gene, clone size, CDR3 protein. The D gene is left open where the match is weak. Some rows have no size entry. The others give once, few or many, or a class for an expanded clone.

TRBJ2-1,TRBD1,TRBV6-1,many,ASSPWDRGYNEQF
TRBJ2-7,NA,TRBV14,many,ASSQGQGGPNEQY
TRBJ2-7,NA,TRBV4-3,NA,ASSQVRGEQY
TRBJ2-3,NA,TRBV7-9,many,ASSIVIAADTQY
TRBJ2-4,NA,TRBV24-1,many,ATSDPRDHKNIQY
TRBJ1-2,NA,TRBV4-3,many,ASSPGLREANYGYT
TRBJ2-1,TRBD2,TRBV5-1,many,ASSLPLYPSGANEQF
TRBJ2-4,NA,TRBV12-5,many,ASGPDGKNIQY
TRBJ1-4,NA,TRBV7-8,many,ASSAYPRVVNEKLF
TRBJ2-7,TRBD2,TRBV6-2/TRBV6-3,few,ASSSSGRPYEQY
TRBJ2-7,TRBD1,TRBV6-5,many,ASSSFDRAYEQY
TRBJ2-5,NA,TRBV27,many,ASSLSRAGYQETQY
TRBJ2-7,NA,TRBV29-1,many,SVGVAYEQY
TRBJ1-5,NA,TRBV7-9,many,ASSLLEFDQPQH
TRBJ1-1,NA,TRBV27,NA,ASSLGPPGEAF
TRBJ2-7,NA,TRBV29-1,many,SVEEWARGHYEQY
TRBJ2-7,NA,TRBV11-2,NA,ASSLGHGPAYEQY
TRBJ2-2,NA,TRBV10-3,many,AVGPGELF
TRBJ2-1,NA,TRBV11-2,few,ASSLGGRPHGTSSRYEQF
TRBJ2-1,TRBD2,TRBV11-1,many,ASSPASGTSGSGNEQF
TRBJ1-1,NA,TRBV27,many,ASSFPNGAVTF
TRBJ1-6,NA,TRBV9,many,ASSSPYNSPLH
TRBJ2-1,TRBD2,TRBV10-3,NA,AISELLAETSLNEQF
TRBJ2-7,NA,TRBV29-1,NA,SVEDLEGEQY
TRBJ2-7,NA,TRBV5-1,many,ASRFEAVPEQY
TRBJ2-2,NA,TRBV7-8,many,ASSLPVAGLPSNTGELF
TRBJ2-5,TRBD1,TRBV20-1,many,SAGQGYLETQY
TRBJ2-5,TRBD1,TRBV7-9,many,ASSYRQGNPQETQY
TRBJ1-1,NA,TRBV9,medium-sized,ASSGNGGRNTEAF
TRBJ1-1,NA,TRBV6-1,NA,ASSEALRIGVNTEAF
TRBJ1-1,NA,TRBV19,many,ASSITGGDIFTEAF
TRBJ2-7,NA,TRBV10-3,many,AISDSDDSRYYEQY
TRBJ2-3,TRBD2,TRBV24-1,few,GTSDLRAGDLAGVVEDTQY
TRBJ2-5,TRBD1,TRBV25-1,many,ASSRDRGTTQY
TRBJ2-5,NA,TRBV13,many,ASSVGQEYQETQY
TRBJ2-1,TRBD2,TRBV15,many,ATSRGLADNEQF
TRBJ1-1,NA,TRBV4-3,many,ASSQEWGTNTEAF
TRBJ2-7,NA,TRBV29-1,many,SVGFPRGYSYEQY
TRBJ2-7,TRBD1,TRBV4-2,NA,ASSQVPDRGYEQY
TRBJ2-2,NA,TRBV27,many,ASSLLVKTGELF
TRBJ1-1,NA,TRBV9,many,ASSGGGMNTEAF
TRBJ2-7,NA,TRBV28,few,ASRPPGENYEQY
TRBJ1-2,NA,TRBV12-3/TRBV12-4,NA,ASSRTANYGYT
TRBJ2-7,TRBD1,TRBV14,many,ASSPNRGLRSYEQY
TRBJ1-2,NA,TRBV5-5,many,ASSLDLRTSYGYT
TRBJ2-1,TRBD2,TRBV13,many,ASSFKRDAYNEQF